Listed here is a single T cell receptor (beta chain). This sample was included in a study of technical replicates of blood from a handful of donors. Profiled with immunoSEQ multiplex PCR; TCRdb holds only in-frame clones, not every one. The repertoire has tens of thousands of clones, 80% to 95% of them found once; the top ten carry over 0.3%. This CDR3 contains 16 residues. Trimming stripped 6 bases from V and 5 bases from J, with 22 bases between. Germline loops: CDR1 SGHTA, CDR2 FQGNSA. Sequenced material: T cells isolated from PBMCs. The V and J genes are TRBV7-2 and TRBJ1-1; tentative D call: TRBD1 (6 bases). The TCR originated in a human donor in good health. CDR3 residues: CASSFRGGGLVTEAFF. The CDR3 coding sequence is TGTGCCAGCAGTTTTCGGGGCGGGGGGCTGGTTACTGAAGCTTTCTTT. Using reference TRBV7-2 and TRBJ1-1 for the parts outside the CDR3, the full variable domain is GAGVSQSPSNKVTEKGKDVELRCDPISGHTALYWYRQSLGQGLEFLIYFQGNSAPDKSGLPSDRFSAERTGGSVSTLTIQRTQQEDSAVYLCASSFRGGGLVTEAFFGQGTRLTVV.